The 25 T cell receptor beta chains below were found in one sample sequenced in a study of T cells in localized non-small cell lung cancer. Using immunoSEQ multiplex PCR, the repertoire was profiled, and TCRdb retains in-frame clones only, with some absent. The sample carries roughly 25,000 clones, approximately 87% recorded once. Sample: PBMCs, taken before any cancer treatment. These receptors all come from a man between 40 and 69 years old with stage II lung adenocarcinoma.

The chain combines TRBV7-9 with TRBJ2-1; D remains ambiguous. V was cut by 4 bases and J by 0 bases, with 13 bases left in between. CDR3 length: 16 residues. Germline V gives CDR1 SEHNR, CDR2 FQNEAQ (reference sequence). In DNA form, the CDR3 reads TGTGCCAGCAGCTCCTCGGACGTGAGCTCCTACAATGAGCAGTTCTTC. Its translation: CASSSSDVSSYNEQFF.

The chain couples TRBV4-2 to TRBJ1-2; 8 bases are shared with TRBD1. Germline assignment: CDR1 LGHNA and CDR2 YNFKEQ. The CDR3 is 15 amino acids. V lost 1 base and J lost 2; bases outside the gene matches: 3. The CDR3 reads CASSQGQGLNYGYTF. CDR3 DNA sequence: TGTGCCAGCAGCCAAGGACAGGGGTTAAACTATGGCTACACCTTC.

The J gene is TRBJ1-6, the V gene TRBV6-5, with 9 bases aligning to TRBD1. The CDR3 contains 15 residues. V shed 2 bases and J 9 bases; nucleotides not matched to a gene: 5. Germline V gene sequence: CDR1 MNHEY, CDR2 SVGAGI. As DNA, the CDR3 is TGTGCCAGCAGTTACGAGGGACAGGGAGTTTCACCCCTCCACTTT. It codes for CASSYEGQGVSPLHF.

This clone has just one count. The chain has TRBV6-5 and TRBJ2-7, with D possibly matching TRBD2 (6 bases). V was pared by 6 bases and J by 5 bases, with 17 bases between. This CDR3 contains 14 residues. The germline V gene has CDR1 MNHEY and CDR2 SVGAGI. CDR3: CASSSGLRVNEQYF. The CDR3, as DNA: TGTGCCAGCAGCTCGGGACTCAGGGTTAACGAGCAGTACTTC.

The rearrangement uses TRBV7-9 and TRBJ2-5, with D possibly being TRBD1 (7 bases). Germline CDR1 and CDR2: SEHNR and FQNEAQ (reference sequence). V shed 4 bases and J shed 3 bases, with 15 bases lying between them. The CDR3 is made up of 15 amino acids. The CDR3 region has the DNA TGTGCCAGCAGCTCCACAGGGGCGGGAAAAGAGACCCAGTACTTC. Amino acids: CASSSTGAGKETQYF.

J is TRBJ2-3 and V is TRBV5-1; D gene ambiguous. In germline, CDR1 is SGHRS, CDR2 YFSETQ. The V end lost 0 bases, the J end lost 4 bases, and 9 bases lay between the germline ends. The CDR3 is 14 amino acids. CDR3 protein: CASSLGPSSDTQYF. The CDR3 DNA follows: TGCGCCAGCAGCTTGGGTCCCTCATCAGATACGCAGTATTTT.

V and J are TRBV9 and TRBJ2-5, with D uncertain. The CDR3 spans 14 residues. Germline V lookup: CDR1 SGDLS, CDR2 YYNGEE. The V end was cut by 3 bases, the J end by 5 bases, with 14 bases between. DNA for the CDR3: TGTGCCAGCAGCGCAGGATGGAGCTGGGAGACCCAGTACTTC. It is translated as CASSAGWSWETQYF.

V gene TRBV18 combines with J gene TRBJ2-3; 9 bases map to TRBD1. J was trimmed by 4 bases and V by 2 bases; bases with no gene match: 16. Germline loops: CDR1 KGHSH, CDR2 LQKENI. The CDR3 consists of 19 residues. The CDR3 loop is CASSPFWTGDQGDADTQYF. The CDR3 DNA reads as TGTGCCAGCTCACCATTTTGGACAGGGGATCAGGGGGATGCAGATACGCAGTATTTT.

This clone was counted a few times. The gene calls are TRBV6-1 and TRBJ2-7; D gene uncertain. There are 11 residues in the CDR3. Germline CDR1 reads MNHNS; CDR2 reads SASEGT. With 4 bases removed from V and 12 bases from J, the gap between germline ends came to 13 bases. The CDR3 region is CASSGTGQAYF. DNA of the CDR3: TGTGCCAGCAGTGGGACCGGTCAGGCGTACTTC.

The CDR3 DNA follows: TGTGCCTGGAGCGAGTCCCGAAACACCATATATTTT. It translates to CAWSESRNTIYF. The chain has TRBV30 and TRBJ1-3; no firm D call. Germline V lookup: CDR1 GTSNPN, CDR2 SVGIG (reference sequence). V was clipped by 3 bases and J by 5 bases, with 8 bases between them. The CDR3 runs to 12 residues.

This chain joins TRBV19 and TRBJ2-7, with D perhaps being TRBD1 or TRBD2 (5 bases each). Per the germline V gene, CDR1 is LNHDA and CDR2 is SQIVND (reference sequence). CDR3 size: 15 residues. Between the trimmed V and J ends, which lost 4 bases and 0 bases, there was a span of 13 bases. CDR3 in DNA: TGTGCCAGTAGTACCCGGGGCATGAGCTCCTACGAGCAGTACTTC. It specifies CASSTRGMSSYEQYF.

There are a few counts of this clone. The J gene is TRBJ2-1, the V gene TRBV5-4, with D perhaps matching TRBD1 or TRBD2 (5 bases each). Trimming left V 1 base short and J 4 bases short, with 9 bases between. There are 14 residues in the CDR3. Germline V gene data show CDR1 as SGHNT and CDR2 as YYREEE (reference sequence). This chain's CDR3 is CASSLREGYNEQFF. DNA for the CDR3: TGTGCCAGCAGCTTGCGAGAGGGGTACAATGAGCAGTTCTTC.

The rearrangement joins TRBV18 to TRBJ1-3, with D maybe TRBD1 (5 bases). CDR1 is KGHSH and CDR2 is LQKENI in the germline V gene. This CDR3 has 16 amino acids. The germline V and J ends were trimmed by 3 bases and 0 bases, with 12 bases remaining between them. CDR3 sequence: CASSPGRPSSGNTIYF. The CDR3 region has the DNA TGTGCCAGCTCACCGGGACGTCCCAGCTCTGGAAACACCATATATTTT.

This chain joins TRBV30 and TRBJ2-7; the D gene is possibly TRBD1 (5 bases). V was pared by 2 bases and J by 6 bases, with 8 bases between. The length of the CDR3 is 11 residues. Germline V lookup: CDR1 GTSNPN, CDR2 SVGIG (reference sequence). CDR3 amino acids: CAWSNQGEQYF. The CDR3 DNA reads TGTGCCTGGAGTAATCAGGGCGAGCAGTACTTC.

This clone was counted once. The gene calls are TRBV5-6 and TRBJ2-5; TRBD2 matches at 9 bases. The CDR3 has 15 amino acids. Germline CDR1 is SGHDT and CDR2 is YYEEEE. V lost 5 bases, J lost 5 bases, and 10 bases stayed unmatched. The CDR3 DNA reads TGTGCCAGCAGTTCAATAGCGGGAGCAGGGGAGACCCAGTACTTC. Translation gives CASSSIAGAGETQYF. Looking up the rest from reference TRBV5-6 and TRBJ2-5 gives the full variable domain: DAGVTQSPTHLIKTRGQQVTLRCSPKSGHDTVSWYQQALGQGPQFIFQYYEEEERQRGNFPDRFSGHQFPNYSSELNVNALLLGDSALYLCASSSIAGAGETQYFGPGTRLLVL.

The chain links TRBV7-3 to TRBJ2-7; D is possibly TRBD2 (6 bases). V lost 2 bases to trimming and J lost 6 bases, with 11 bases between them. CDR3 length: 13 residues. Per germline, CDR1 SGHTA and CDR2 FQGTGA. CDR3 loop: CASSLGEEGEQYF. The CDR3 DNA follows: TGTGCCAGCAGCTTAGGGGAGGAGGGCGAGCAGTACTTC.

CDR3 nucleotide sequence: TGTGCCAGCAGCTGGGCCCCTCGGACCGGGGAGCTGTTTTTT. It codes for CASSWAPRTGELFF. V gene TRBV9 combines with J gene TRBJ2-2; D is unclear. CDR3 size: 14 residues. The germline V gene has CDR1 SGDLS and CDR2 YYNGEE. V gave up 4 bases and J gave up 5 bases, with 12 bases separating them.

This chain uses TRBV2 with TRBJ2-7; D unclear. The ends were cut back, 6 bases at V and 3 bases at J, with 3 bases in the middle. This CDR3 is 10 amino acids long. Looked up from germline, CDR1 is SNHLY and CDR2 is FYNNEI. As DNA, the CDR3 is TGTGCCAGCAGCGACTACGAGCAGTACTTC. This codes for CASSDYEQYF. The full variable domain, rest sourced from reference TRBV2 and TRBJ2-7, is EPEVTQTPSHQVTQMGQEVILRCVPISNHLYFYWYRQILGQKVEFLVSFYNNEISEKSEIFDDQFSVERPDGSNFTLKIRSTKLEDSAMYFCASSDYEQYFGPGTRLTVT.

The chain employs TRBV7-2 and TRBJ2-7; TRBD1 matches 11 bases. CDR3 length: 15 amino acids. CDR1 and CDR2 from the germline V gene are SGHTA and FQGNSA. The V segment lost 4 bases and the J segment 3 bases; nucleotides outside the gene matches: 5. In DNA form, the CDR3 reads TGTGCCAGCAGCTCCGGGACAGGGGGGTTCTACGAGCAGTACTTC. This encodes CASSSGTGGFYEQYF.

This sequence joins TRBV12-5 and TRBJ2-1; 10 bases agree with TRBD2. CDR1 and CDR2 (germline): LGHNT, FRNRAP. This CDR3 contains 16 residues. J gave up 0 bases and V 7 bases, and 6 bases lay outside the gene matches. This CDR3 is CASVLAGVSSYNEQFF. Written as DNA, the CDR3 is TGTGCTAGTGTGCTAGCGGGAGTTTCCTCCTACAATGAGCAGTTCTTC.

The chain's CDR3 is CASSLVVGNTEAFF. For the CDR3, the DNA is TGTGCCAGCAGTTTAGTGGTGGGAAACACTGAAGCTTTCTTT. The chain couples TRBV27 to TRBJ1-1; D unresolved. The germline V and J ends were trimmed by 2 bases and 2 bases, with 9 bases remaining between them. The CDR3 runs 14 residues. Germline V lookup: CDR1 MNHEY, CDR2 SMNVEV (reference sequence).

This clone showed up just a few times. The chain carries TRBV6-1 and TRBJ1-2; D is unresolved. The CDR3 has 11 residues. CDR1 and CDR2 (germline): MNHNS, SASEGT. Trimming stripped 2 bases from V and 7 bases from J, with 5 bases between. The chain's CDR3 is CASSEWTGYTF. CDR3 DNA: TGTGCCAGCAGTGAATGGACTGGCTACACCTTC.

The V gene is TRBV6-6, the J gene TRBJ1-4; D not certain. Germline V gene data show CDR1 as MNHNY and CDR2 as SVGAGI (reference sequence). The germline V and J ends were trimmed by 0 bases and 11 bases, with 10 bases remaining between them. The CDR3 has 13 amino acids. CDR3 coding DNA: TGTGCCAGCAGTTACTCAACCGGGAGCAAACTGTTTTTT. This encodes CASSYSTGSKLFF.

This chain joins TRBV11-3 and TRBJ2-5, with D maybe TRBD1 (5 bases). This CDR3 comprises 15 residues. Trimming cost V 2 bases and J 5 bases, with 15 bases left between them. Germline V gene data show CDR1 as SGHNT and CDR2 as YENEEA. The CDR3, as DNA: TGTGCCAGCAGCTTAACGGCAGGGTCATACGAGACCCAGTACTTC. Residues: CASSLTAGSYETQYF. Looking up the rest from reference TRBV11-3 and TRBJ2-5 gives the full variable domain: EAGVVQSPRYKIIEKKQPVAFWCNPISGHNTLYWYLQNLGQGPELLIRYENEEAVDDSQLPKDRFSAERLKGVDSTLKIQPAELGDSAVYLCASSLTAGSYETQYFGPGTRLLVL.

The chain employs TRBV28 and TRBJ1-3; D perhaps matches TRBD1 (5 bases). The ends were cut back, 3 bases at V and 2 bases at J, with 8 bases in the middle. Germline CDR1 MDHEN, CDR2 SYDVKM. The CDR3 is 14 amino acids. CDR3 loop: CASSFQTAGNTIYF. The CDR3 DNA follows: TGTGCCAGCAGTTTCCAGACAGCTGGAAACACCATATATTTT. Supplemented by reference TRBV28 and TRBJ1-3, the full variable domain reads DVKVTQSSRYLVKRTGEKVFLECVQDMDHENMFWYRQDPGLGLRLIYFSYDVKMKEKGDIPEGYSVSREKKERFSLILESASTNQTSMYLCASSFQTAGNTIYFGEGSWLTVV.